This T cell receptor beta chain originates from a study of cytomegalovirus exposure and HLA in healthy donors. As to this clone: Its cognate antigen is unknown.

The CDR3 spans 15 residues. Germline CDR1 and CDR2: SGHVS and FQNEAQ. Trimming removed 6 bases from V and 5 bases from J, with 14 bases in between. Study findings and constraints: Confirmation in vitro established that a few CMV-associated chains were specific for CMV antigens. The study labeled about 160 TCR beta chains cytomegalovirus-associated. While the bulk of TCR sequences proved rare, some public TCRs turned up in many donors.

Separate from the roughly 700-subject first cohort, the roughly 120-subject validation cohort was the one that the donors belonged to. Some clones are missing from TCRdb's copy, which holds only in-frame ones; the method was immunoSEQ multiplex PCR. The table includes 110,000 to 150,000 clones, 70% to 90% detected once. The receptor was isolated from a woman aged 25 to 39 in good health and CMV-seronegative. This chain connects TRBV7-8 to TRBJ1-6, with D maybe TRBD1 (6 bases). Sequences were obtained from PBMCs. In nucleotides, the CDR3 is TGTGCCAGCAGTTTAAACAGGGCGGATAATTCACCCCTCCACTTT. It specifies CASSLNRADNSPLHF. The variable domain in full, completed from reference TRBV7-8 and TRBJ1-6, reads GAGVSQSPRYKVAKRGQDVALRCDPISGHVSLFWYQQALGQGPEFLTYFQNEAQLDKSGLPSDRFFAERPEGSVSTLKIQRTQQEDSAVYLCASSLNRADNSPLHFGNGTRLTVT.